These 14 T cell receptor beta chains share one sample of origin, sequenced in a study of spatial heterogeneity in lung cancer. Stated time point: sample taken at primary tumor resection. TCRdb passed the 5' RACE reads through MiXCR, listing each CDR3 protein once. Of several thousand distinct CDR3 sequences listed, around 3.1% are singletons. The sequences come from normal lung tissue next to the tumor, collected at surgery. These TCRs come from a male donor with early-stage non-small cell lung cancer.

The count of this clonotype is one. V and J are TRBV6-6 and TRBJ2-2; D is ambiguous. From germline, CDR1 is MNHNY and CDR2 SVGAGI (reference sequence). The CDR3 runs 16 residues. The germline V and J ends were trimmed by 0 bases and 3 bases, with 11 bases remaining between them. The CDR3 loop is CASSYSRALDTGELFF. CDR3 DNA: TGTGCCAGCAGTTACTCTCGGGCTTTGGACACCGGGGAGCTGTTTTTT.

In this sample, this clonotype turned up many times. The chain has TRBV12-3 or TRBV12-4 and TRBJ2-3, with TRBD1 identical over 8 bases. The CDR3 contains 14 residues. V lost 8 bases and J lost 3; bases outside the gene matches: 7. CDR3 DNA: TGTGCCAGCTCGTGGACAGGGTCGACAGATACGCAGTATTTT. Its protein product is CASSWTGSTDTQYF.

This clonotype was picked up many times. The chain is built from TRBV5-1 and TRBJ2-3, with TRBD1 matching over 11 bases. CDR3 size: 13 residues. V shed 7 bases, J shed 8 bases, and the junction held 6 bases outside the gene matches. Germline lookup yields CDR1 SGHRS and CDR2 YFSETQ. Here the CDR3 DNA reads TGCGCCAGCGGACAGGGGGCAGGGGCTACGCAGTATTTT. Translated: CASGQGAGATQYF. Together with reference TRBV5-1 and TRBJ2-3, the CDR3 gives the full variable domain: KAGVTQTPRYLIKTRGQQVTLSCSPISGHRSVSWYQQTPGQGLQFLFEYFSETQRNKGNFPGRFSGRQFSNSRSEMNVSTLELGDSALYLCASGQGAGATQYFGPGTRLTVL.

This clonotype is judged medium-sized (0.01 to 0.1%). The rearrangement uses TRBV23-1 and TRBJ2-7, with D possibly being TRBD1 (6 bases). TRBV23-1 is annotated as an ORF whose role is uncertain. The CDR3 is 16 amino acids. V lost 6 bases to trimming and J lost 0 bases, with 18 bases between them. CDR3 amino acids: CASSDVDRLSSYEQYF. CDR3 in DNA: TGCGCCAGCAGCGATGTCGACAGGCTCAGCTCCTACGAGCAGTACTTC.

This clonotype was counted ten times or more. This sequence joins TRBV7-8 and TRBJ1-5; 8 bases line up with TRBD1. CDR3 length: 15 amino acids. The V segment lost 5 bases and the J segment 0 bases; nucleotides outside the gene matches: 3. The V gene's germline CDR1 is SGHVS and CDR2 FQNEAQ. In DNA form, the CDR3 reads TGTGCCAGCAGCCTAGGACAGGGTAGCAATCAGCCCCAGCATTTT. Its protein product is CASSLGQGSNQPQHF. The full variable domain, completed using reference TRBV7-8 and TRBJ1-5, is GAGVSQSPRYKVAKRGQDVALRCDPISGHVSLFWYQQALGQGPEFLTYFQNEAQLDKSGLPSDRFFAERPEGSVSTLKIQRTQQEDSAVYLCASSLGQGSNQPQHFGDGTRLSIL.

This clonotype was observed many times. The chain joins TRBV5-8 to TRBJ2-3; 7 nucleotides agree with TRBD2. Germline lookup yields CDR1 SGHTS and CDR2 YDEGEE. The CDR3 is 16 residues long. V trimming: 2 bases; J trimming: 0 bases; junction bases outside the gene matches: 6. The CDR3 DNA sequence: TGTGCCAGCAGCTTTTTTGGTAGCGGGAGCACAGATACGCAGTATTTT. Translated, it gives CASSFFGSGSTDTQYF.

This clonotype is medium-sized by share. The chain combines TRBV9 with TRBJ2-3; D gene uncertain. There are 15 residues in the CDR3. Trimming pared 0 bases from V and 2 bases from J, leaving 10 bases between. Germline V CDR1 and CDR2: SGDLS, YYNGEE. CDR3 loop: CASSVGSRFTDTQYF. In DNA form, the CDR3 reads TGTGCCAGCAGCGTAGGGAGCCGCTTCACAGATACGCAGTATTTT.

Ten or more counts support this clonotype. The chain recombines TRBV11-2 with TRBJ2-3, with D possibly matching TRBD1 (5 bases). Trimming shortened V by 2 bases and J by 2 bases, and 11 bases separated the two germline ends. The CDR3 is 15 amino acids. In germline, CDR1 is SGHAT, CDR2 FQNNGV. The CDR3 nucleotides are TGTGCCAGCAGCTTACTCAGGACAAACACAGATACGCAGTATTTT. Protein: CASSLLRTNTDTQYF.

This clonotype is termed medium-sized. This sequence joins TRBV7-2 and TRBJ2-3; TRBD2 aligns across 8 bases. CDR3 length equals 15 residues. V trimming: 0 bases; J trimming: 5 bases; junction bases outside the gene matches: 4. Per germline, CDR1 SGHTA and CDR2 FQGNSA. CDR3 DNA: TGTGCCAGCAGCTTAGCTAGCGGGGAAAGAGATACGCAGTATTTT. This translates into CASSLASGERDTQYF.

This clonotype was seen at least ten times. The chain links TRBV4-1 to TRBJ1-5; TRBD1 matches at 11 bases. The germline V gene has CDR1 MGHRA and CDR2 YSYEKL. The CDR3 loop spans 15 amino acids. Trimming took 4 bases from V and 4 from J; bases not matched to a gene: 3. In DNA form, the CDR3 reads TGCGCCAGCAGCCGTGGACAGGGGGCAAATCAGCCCCAGCATTTT. The encoded protein is CASSRGQGANQPQHF.

On this clonotype itself: Given a much more abundant clone one base away, this may be a read error. The chain has TRBV6-5 and TRBJ2-1; maybe TRBD1 (5 bases). Germline V CDR1 and CDR2: MNHEY, SVGAGI. The CDR3 sequence is 14 residues long. The DNA of the CDR3 is TGTGCCAGCAGGTGGGGCGAGTCCTACAATGTGCAGTTCTTC. Encoded protein: CASRWGESYNVQFF.

By its share, this clonotype is large. This chain uses TRBV12-3 or TRBV12-4 with TRBJ2-7, with D perhaps matching TRBD1 or TRBD2 (6 bases each). The V gene lost 6 bases and the J gene lost 6 bases, with 15 bases spanning the gap. This CDR3 is built from 13 residues. This CDR3 is CASSATGASEQYV. The CDR3 coding sequence is TGTGCCAGCAGCGCGACGGGGGCCTCCGAGCAGTACGTC.

The table lists this clonotype with many counts. The rearrangement uses TRBV20-1 and TRBJ2-1; the match to TRBD1 covers 9 bases. Trimming cost V 0 bases and J 8 bases; bases outside gene matches: 17. This CDR3 is 18 amino acids long. Germline V gives CDR1 DFQATT, CDR2 SNEGSKA (reference sequence). The CDR3 bases are TGCAGTGCTAGAGATTTCTTTTCGGGACAGGGTCGGAACGATGAGCAGTTCTTC. This sequence encodes CSARDFFSGQGRNDEQFF.

Sample share makes this clonotype medium-sized. The rearrangement links TRBV3-1 to TRBJ2-1; 8 bases fit TRBD2. With 4 bases clipped from V and 7 bases from J, the junction kept 9 bases outside the gene matches. Germline V gives CDR1 LGHDT, CDR2 YNNKEL (reference sequence). The length of the CDR3 is 15 residues. This CDR3 is CASSPIGLAMNEQFF. The CDR3 DNA sequence: TGTGCCAGCAGCCCCATCGGACTAGCTATGAATGAGCAGTTCTTC.